Below are 20 T cell receptor beta chains sequenced from a single sample in a study of blood T cell repertoires in COVID-19. The method was immunoSEQ multiplex PCR; TCRdb's version includes in-frame clones alone and lacks a portion of them. The sample consists of nearly 30,000 clones, approximately 80% of them appearing once. The specimen sequenced was peripheral blood. Receptors were obtained from a woman in her sixties or seventies with acute or convalescent COVID-19.

For the CDR3, the DNA is TGCGCCAGCAGGAGGGGGACAGGGGACACCTACGAGCAGTACTTC. It encodes CASRRGTGDTYEQYF. The V and J genes are TRBV5-1 and TRBJ2-7; 10 nucleotides align to TRBD1. V trimming: 5 bases; J trimming: 2 bases; junction bases outside the gene matches: 7. The germline CDR1 and CDR2 sequences are SGHRS and YFSETQ. There are 15 residues in the CDR3.

The CDR3 here is CASSIRGSTEAFF. The CDR3 nucleotides are TGTGCCAGCAGCATCAGGGGTTCCACTGAAGCTTTCTTT. The rearrangement uses TRBV7-6 and TRBJ1-1; possibly TRBD1 for D (6 bases). This CDR3 is 13 amino acids long. V lost 5 bases and J lost 4, with 11 bases in between. The germline V gene has CDR1 SGHVS and CDR2 FNYEAQ.

This clone showed up just a few times. The chain uses TRBV20-1 and TRBJ2-7; no definite D call. The germline CDR1 and CDR2 sequences are DFQATT and SNEGSKA (reference sequence). V was shortened by 5 bases and J by 3 bases, with 5 bases between the two germline ends. The CDR3 length is 10 residues. The CDR3 region is CSAFSYEQYF. CDR3 sequence (DNA): TGCAGTGCTTTCAGCTACGAGCAGTACTTC.

The V call is TRBV6-1, the J call TRBJ2-2; possibly TRBD2 for D (5 bases). The V end was cut by 2 bases, the J end by 2 bases, with 15 bases between. CDR3 length equals 17 residues. CDR1 is MNHNS, CDR2 SASEGT, per germline. DNA for the CDR3: TGTGCCAGCAGTGAAAGCGTGGACTGGTTTAACACCGGGGAGCTGTTTTTT. Amino acid sequence: CASSESVDWFNTGELFF.

The chain links TRBV10-2 to TRBJ2-3; 8 nucleotides align to TRBD2. With 3 bases clipped from V and 6 bases from J, the junction kept 8 bases outside the gene matches. Germline CDR1 is WSHSY and CDR2 is SAAADI. The CDR3 contains 15 residues. The chain's CDR3 is CASSDKGLDVDTQYF. In DNA form, the CDR3 reads TGCGCCAGCAGTGATAAGGGACTAGATGTTGATACGCAGTATTTT.

This clone has only one observation. V usage is TRBV6-8 and J usage is TRBJ2-6; 12 bases map to TRBD2. The CDR3 is 20 residues long. V shed 7 bases, J shed 0 bases, and the junction held 13 bases outside the gene matches. Germline V CDR1 and CDR2: MNHGY, SAAAGT. CDR3 sequence: CASTSGASGRGGSGANVLTF. CDR3 bases: TGTGCCAGCACCTCCGGGGCTAGCGGGAGGGGAGGCTCTGGGGCCAACGTCCTGACTTTC.

The genes are TRBV7-2 and TRBJ1-2, with 7 bases that match TRBD1. The CDR3 extends over 14 amino acids. J gave up 4 bases and V 2 bases, and 4 bases lay outside the gene matches. CDR1 SGHTA and CDR2 FQGNSA come from the germline V gene. The CDR3 here is CASSLRDSAYGYTF. As DNA, the CDR3 is TGTGCCAGCAGCTTACGGGACAGTGCCTATGGCTACACCTTC.

The chain uses TRBV7-3 and TRBJ2-1; 7 bases agree with TRBD1. CDR1 is SGHTA, CDR2 FQGTGA, per germline. Germline trimming cut 1 base from V and 7 bases from J; bases unmatched to any gene: 16. The CDR3 runs 18 residues. CDR3 DNA: TGTGCCAGCAGCTTAATGAGTCAGGGTCAGGGGGAAAGGAATGAGCAGTTCTTC. It is translated as CASSLMSQGQGERNEQFF.

This sequence joins TRBV6-4 and TRBJ1-1; no clear D. Germline V gives CDR1 MRHNA, CDR2 SNTAGT. V dropped 4 bases and J dropped 1 base, with 10 bases sitting between them. CDR3 length: 14 amino acids. This CDR3 reads CASSATTGNTEAFF. The DNA of the CDR3 is TGTGCCAGCAGTGCCACGACGGGGAACACTGAAGCTTTCTTT.

This sequence joins TRBV20-1 and TRBJ2-3; a possible D gene is TRBD2 (6 bases). Trimming pared 3 bases from V and 0 bases from J, leaving 13 bases between. Germline CDR1 reads DFQATT; CDR2 reads SNEGSKA (reference sequence). The CDR3 consists of 15 residues. The DNA for the CDR3 is TGCAGTGCTAGTCGGGGCGGGATTAGCACAGATACGCAGTATTTT. Translation: CSASRGGISTDTQYF.

The CDR3 bases are TGCGCCAGCAGCCAAGATATAACTAGCGGCTCCGGGGAGCTGTTTTTT. Translation gives CASSQDITSGSGELFF. The genes are TRBV4-3 and TRBJ2-2, with 8 nucleotides matching TRBD2. Germline V gene sequence: CDR1 LGHNA, CDR2 YSLEER. The length of the CDR3 is 16 residues. Trimming cost V 0 bases and J 6 bases; bases outside gene matches: 6.

V and J are TRBV28 and TRBJ2-2, with D possibly TRBD2 on 6 matching bases. Trimming left V 0 bases short and J 4 bases short, with 6 bases between. CDR1 and CDR2 from the germline V gene are MDHEN and SYDVKM. The CDR3 runs to 14 residues. CDR3 bases: TGTGCCAGCAGTTTATGGGGGGGCACCGGGGAGCTGTTTTTT. Residues: CASSLWGGTGELFF. Variable domain in full (rest from reference TRBV28 and TRBJ2-2): DVKVTQSSRYLVKRTGEKVFLECVQDMDHENMFWYRQDPGLGLRLIYFSYDVKMKEKGDIPEGYSVSREKKERFSLILESASTNQTSMYLCASSLWGGTGELFFGEGSRLTVL.

A few counts support this clone. The chain uses TRBV19 and TRBJ1-1; perhaps TRBD1 as D (5 bases). V was cut by 3 bases and J by 1 base, with 27 bases left in between. This CDR3 comprises 20 residues. In germline, CDR1 is LNHDA, CDR2 SQIVND (reference sequence). As DNA, the CDR3 is TGTGCCAGTAGTATTAGTCTCAGGGTGATTTTAACCCCAGGGAACACTGAAGCTTTCTTT. It translates to CASSISLRVILTPGNTEAFF.

The chain recombines TRBV27 with TRBJ2-3; 7 bases map to TRBD2. V gave up 5 bases and J gave up 5 bases; unmatched junction bases: 7. Per germline, CDR1 MNHEY and CDR2 SMNVEV (reference sequence). CDR3 length: 14 amino acids. CDR3 protein: CASSLGLVGDTQYF. The CDR3 bases are TGTGCCAGCAGTCTCGGACTAGTGGGAGATACGCAGTATTTT.

The chain has TRBV10-3 and TRBJ1-2, with 9 bases that match TRBD1. The germline V gene has CDR1 ENHRY and CDR2 SYGVKD. V shed 4 bases and J 4 bases; nucleotides not matched to a gene: 4. This CDR3 comprises 14 residues. CDR3 DNA: TGTGCCATCAGTGGGGGACAGGGAGTCTATGGCTACACCTTC. Amino acid sequence: CAISGGQGVYGYTF.

This clone came up once. The V and J genes are TRBV7-2 and TRBJ1-6; maybe TRBD1 (5 bases). In germline, CDR1 is SGHTA, CDR2 FQGNSA. The germline V and J ends were trimmed by 3 bases and 4 bases, with 7 bases remaining between them. The CDR3 is made up of 14 amino acids. The CDR3 is CASSFRVYNSPLHF. CDR3 nucleotides: TGTGCCAGCAGCTTCAGGGTTTATAATTCACCCCTCCACTTT.

The CDR3 coding sequence is TGTGCCACCAGCGCTAATGGAGTAAGGGGGGCTTTCTTT. Protein product: CATSANGVRGAFF. V gene TRBV15 combines with J gene TRBJ1-1, with D perhaps matching TRBD1 (6 bases). Germline V gives CDR1 LNHNV, CDR2 YYDKDF (reference sequence). The CDR3 sequence is 13 residues long. The V and J ends lost 5 bases and 11 bases respectively, with 18 bases between them.

The chain has TRBV7-2 and TRBJ2-7; 11 bases are a match to TRBD2. J gave up 1 base and V 5 bases, and 7 bases lay outside the gene matches. CDR1 is SGHTA and CDR2 is FQGNSA in the germline V gene. This CDR3 region has 16 residues. CDR3 amino acids: CASSLPGLAASYEQYF. CDR3 bases: TGTGCCAGCAGCCTCCCGGGACTAGCGGCTTCCTACGAGCAGTACTTC. Variable domain in full (rest from reference TRBV7-2 and TRBJ2-7): GAGVSQSPSNKVTEKGKDVELRCDPISGHTALYWYRQSLGQGLEFLIYFQGNSAPDKSGLPSDRFSAERTGGSVSTLTIQRTQQEDSAVYLCASSLPGLAASYEQYFGPGTRLTVT.

The chain has TRBV24-1 and TRBJ2-3; possibly TRBD2 for D (7 bases). There are 18 residues in the CDR3. Per germline, CDR1 KGHDR and CDR2 SFDVKD. V was shortened by 0 bases and J by 3 bases, with 18 bases between the two germline ends. The DNA for the CDR3 is TGTGCCACCAGTGATTTGGCTCTCGGGGAGGGGGGGACAGATACGCAGTATTTT. Encoded protein: CATSDLALGEGGTDTQYF.

This clone was counted a few times. The chain couples TRBV25-1 to TRBJ1-6; D gene unclear. Per the germline V gene, CDR1 is MGHDK and CDR2 is SYGVNS. This CDR3 is built from 14 residues. Trimming cost V 2 bases and J 8 bases, with 10 bases left between them. The CDR3 DNA follows: TGTGCCAGCAGTGAAACGCTGGGAGATTCACCCCTCCACTTT. This gives the protein CASSETLGDSPLHF.